The 21 T cell receptor beta chains reported below all come from one sample, sequenced in a study of T cells after yellow fever vaccination. TCRdb redid the calling of the 5' RACE reads with MiXCR, one entry per CDR3 protein. The data show more than 110,000 distinct CDR3 sequences, more than 6.5% seen once. Sequencing used CD4+ T cells sorted from PBMCs, obtained 10 days after the yellow fever booster vaccination. The receptors here all came from a young man who received the YFV17D yellow fever vaccine.

This clonotype was found many times. The V call is TRBV12-3 or TRBV12-4, the J call TRBJ2-1; D is uncertain. There are 14 residues in the CDR3. V lost 5 bases, J lost 5 bases, and 13 bases lay in between. CDR3 sequence: CASSGNLPNNEQFF. CDR3 bases: TGTGCCAGCAGTGGTAACTTACCAAACAATGAGCAGTTCTTC.

This clonotype was seen repeatedly, ten times or more. This rearrangement joins TRBV12-3 or TRBV12-4 to TRBJ2-1, with TRBD2 as a possible D gene (6 bases). This CDR3 contains 15 residues. V lost 5 bases and J 7 bases, leaving 18 bases between the germline ends. CDR3 protein: CASSTGGVLVNEQFF. CDR3 nucleotide sequence: TGTGCCAGCAGTACCGGGGGAGTACTTGTTAATGAGCAGTTCTTC.

This clonotype appeared many times. The rearrangement uses TRBV12-3 or TRBV12-4 and TRBJ2-5; 7 positions match TRBD2. The V and J ends lost 3 bases and 8 bases, in that order; junction bases with no gene match: 9. The CDR3 runs to 14 residues. In nucleotides, the CDR3 is TGTGCCAGCAGTTTGGCGGGAGCCGGGGGAACCCAGTACTTC. Translating it yields CASSLAGAGGTQYF.

With regard to this clonotype: Just one base apart from a much larger clone, this may be a read error. The CDR3 is CATSDRDYEQYF. CDR3 nucleotide sequence: TGTGCCACTTCAGACAGGGATTACGAGCAGTACTTC. This chain links TRBV10-3 with TRBJ2-7; 7 nucleotides agree with TRBD1. Germline loops: CDR1 ENHRY, CDR2 SYGVKD. The CDR3 is 12 amino acids. V shed 10 bases and J 4 bases; nucleotides not matched to a gene: 7.

In this sample, this clonotype turned up many times. The V and J genes are TRBV5-4 and TRBJ2-7; 11 bases align to TRBD2. Trimming took 0 bases from V and 0 from J; bases not matched to a gene: 8. Germline V gene data show CDR1 as SGHNT and CDR2 as YYREEE (reference sequence). The length of the CDR3 is 18 residues. The DNA of the CDR3 is TGTGCCAGCAGCTTGGGGACTAGCGGGCCGTCTAGCTCCTACGAGCAGTACTTC. The encoded protein is CASSLGTSGPSSSYEQYF.

This clonotype has at least ten counts. This chain connects TRBV5-1 to TRBJ2-7; D not resolved. V lost 6 bases and J 2 bases, leaving 15 bases between the germline ends. This CDR3 comprises 14 residues. Germline V gene sequence: CDR1 SGHRS, CDR2 YFSETQ. Written as DNA, the CDR3 is TGCGCCAGCAACCCGGAGTTAAGGGCCTACGAGCAGTACTTC. It specifies CASNPELRAYEQYF.

Ten or more counts support this clonotype. The chain couples TRBV7-2 to TRBJ2-1, with D perhaps matching TRBD2 (5 bases). Germline-derived CDR1 and CDR2 are SGHTA and FQGNSA. The length of the CDR3 is 14 residues. V was trimmed by 7 bases and J by 6 bases, leaving 16 bases between them. CDR3 residues: CASISSPGINEQFF. In DNA, the CDR3 is TGTGCCAGCATCTCCAGCCCGGGGATCAATGAGCAGTTCTTC.

There are many counts of this clonotype. The chain has TRBV5-1 and TRBJ2-7; the D gene could be TRBD1 or TRBD2 (5 bases each). V was pared by 0 bases and J by 2 bases, with 15 bases between. The CDR3 length is 16 residues. Germline CDR1 reads SGHRS; CDR2 reads YFSETQ. CDR3 protein: CASSLAKGTAAYEQYF. In DNA, the CDR3 is TGCGCCAGCAGCTTGGCCAAGGGGACGGCAGCCTACGAGCAGTACTTC.

This clonotype occurred a few times. The V call is TRBV5-1, the J call TRBJ2-1; 11 bases map to TRBD2. The CDR3 covers 16 residues. Germline lookup yields CDR1 SGHRS and CDR2 YFSETQ. The V gene end was trimmed by 3 bases and the J gene end by 2 bases; junction bases not matched to a gene: 4. CDR3 nucleotide sequence: TGCGCCAGCAGCTCCATAGCGGGAGGGGCCTACAATGAGCAGTTCTTC. This translates into CASSSIAGGAYNEQFF.

Many counts were recorded for this clonotype. V usage is TRBV18 and J usage is TRBJ2-7; perhaps TRBD1 as D (5 bases). The CDR3 runs 15 residues. Looked up from germline, CDR1 is KGHSH and CDR2 is LQKENI. V was cut by 1 base and J by 1 base, with 11 bases left in between. This CDR3 is CASSPQSAGSYEQYF. The CDR3 DNA reads as TGTGCCAGCTCACCACAATCAGCAGGGTCCTACGAGCAGTACTTC.

This clonotype was picked up many times. This chain connects TRBV7-2 to TRBJ2-7; D gene uncertain. The germline CDR1 and CDR2 sequences are SGHTA and FQGNSA. Trimming shortened V by 4 bases and J by 4 bases, and 11 bases separated the two germline ends. This CDR3 contains 13 residues. In nucleotides, the CDR3 is TGTGCCAGCAGCTCTGGAAACCGATACGAGCAGTACTTC. Translated: CASSSGNRYEQYF.

This clonotype has a count of ten or more. This chain joins TRBV21-1 and TRBJ2-1; the D call of TRBD1 is as the table states it, not checked on the DNA. TRBV21-1 is described as a pseudogene. This CDR3 comprises 17 residues. The CDR3 loop is CASSKAGDRGPVNEQFF. The CDR3 coding sequence is TGTGCCAGCAGCAAAGCCGGTGACAGGGGCCCCGTCAATGAGCAGTTCTTC.

This clonotype was detected only a few times. The V gene is TRBV6-2 or TRBV6-3, the J gene TRBJ1-1; the D is unclear. This CDR3 is 17 amino acids long. Trimming removed 11 bases from V and 0 bases from J, with 25 bases in between. Germline-derived CDR1 and CDR2 are MNHEY and SVGEGT. The DNA for the CDR3 is TGTGCCGGAAGCCGGAGCAGTCATTTAATCATGAACACTGAAGCTTTCTTT. This encodes CAGSRSSHLIMNTEAFF.

As to this clonotype: Being one base from a much bigger clone, this may be a read error. The V call is TRBV12-3 or TRBV12-4, the J call TRBJ2-2, with TRBD2 matching 7 bases. J gave up 2 bases and V 8 bases, and 5 bases lay outside the gene matches. The CDR3 runs 14 residues. The CDR3 spells CASGAGENTGELFF. CDR3 nucleotide sequence: TGTGCCAGCGGGGCGGGGGAAAACACCGGGGAGCTGTTTTTT.

This clonotype has a count of ten or more. The V gene is TRBV14, the J gene TRBJ2-7, with D maybe TRBD2 (5 bases). CDR1 is SGHDN, CDR2 FVKESK, per germline. With 3 bases removed from V and 0 bases from J, the gap between germline ends came to 9 bases. The CDR3 is 14 amino acids. CDR3 region: CASSHSGYSYEQYF. The CDR3 nucleotides read TGTGCCAGCAGCCACAGCGGATACTCCTACGAGCAGTACTTC.

This clonotype was picked up a small number of times. CDR3 in amino acids: CATSRDSSGNTIYF. In DNA form, the CDR3 reads TGTGCCACCAGCAGAGATTCATCTGGAAACACCATATATTTT. This chain connects TRBV15 to TRBJ1-3; the D is unclear. Germline V CDR1 and CDR2: LNHNV, YYDKDF (reference sequence). This CDR3 contains 14 residues. With 0 bases removed from V and 1 base from J, the gap between germline ends came to 4 bases.

This clonotype was found a few times. The gene calls are TRBV6-5 and TRBJ2-3; D is uncertain. V gave up 2 bases and J gave up 6 bases, with 18 bases separating them. Germline V gene sequence: CDR1 MNHEY, CDR2 SVGAGI. The CDR3 loop spans 16 amino acids. CDR3 bases: TGTGCCAGCAGTTACCCTAAGCGACGGTCCGACGATACGCAGTATTTT. This translates into CASSYPKRRSDDTQYF.

In its sample, this clonotype was seen many times. The gene calls are TRBV28 and TRBJ2-7; tentatively, D is TRBD2 (6 bases). The germline V gene has CDR1 MDHEN and CDR2 SYDVKM. This CDR3 comprises 14 residues. Trimming pared 4 bases from V and 5 bases from J, leaving 15 bases between. CDR3 loop: CASSSGGLKHEQYF. The DNA of the CDR3 is TGTGCCAGCAGTTCCGGGGGATTAAAACACGAGCAGTACTTC.

The chain combines TRBV29-1 with TRBJ1-4, with D possibly matching TRBD1 (6 bases). The germline gives CDR1 SQVTM, CDR2 ANQGSEA. The CDR3 covers 16 residues. V lost 3 bases and J 3 bases, leaving 17 bases between the germline ends. CDR3 loop: CSVDLLGGAANEKLFF. DNA of the CDR3: TGCAGCGTTGATCTCCTCGGGGGGGCGGCTAATGAAAAACTGTTTTTT.

This clonotype was observed at least ten times. The gene calls are TRBV18 and TRBJ1-1; D gene uncertain. V lost 3 bases to trimming and J lost 6 bases, with 11 bases between them. Germline V lookup: CDR1 KGHSH, CDR2 LQKENI. This CDR3 region has 13 residues. For the CDR3, the DNA is TGTGCCAGCTCACCGACGGGAGCGGCTGAAGCTTTCTTT. Its protein is CASSPTGAAEAFF. The full variable domain, in which reference TRBV18 and TRBJ1-1 provide the parts outside the CDR3, is NAGVMQNPRHLVRRRGQEARLRCSPMKGHSHVYWYRQLPEEGLKFMVYLQKENIIDESGMPKERFSAEFPKEGPSILRIQQVVRGDSAAYFCASSPTGAAEAFFGQGTRLTVV.

This clonotype was observed at least ten times. The genes are TRBV5-1 and TRBJ1-4; possibly TRBD1 for D (6 bases). The CDR3 runs to 14 residues. Germline V gene data show CDR1 as SGHRS and CDR2 as YFSETQ. V dropped 5 bases and J dropped 8 bases, with 16 bases sitting between them. This CDR3 is CASRSKGGNEKLFF. The CDR3 DNA is TGCGCCAGCAGGTCCAAAGGGGGTAACGAAAAACTGTTTTTT.